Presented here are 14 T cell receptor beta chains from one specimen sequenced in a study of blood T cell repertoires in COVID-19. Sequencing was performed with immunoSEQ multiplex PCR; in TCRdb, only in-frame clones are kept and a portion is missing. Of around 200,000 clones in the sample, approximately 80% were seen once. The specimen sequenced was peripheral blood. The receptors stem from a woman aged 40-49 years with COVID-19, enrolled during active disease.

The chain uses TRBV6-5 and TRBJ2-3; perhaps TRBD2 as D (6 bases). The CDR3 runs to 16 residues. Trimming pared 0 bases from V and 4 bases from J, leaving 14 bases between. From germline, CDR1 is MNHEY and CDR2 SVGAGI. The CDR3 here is CASSYSPGARPDTQYF. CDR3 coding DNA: TGTGCCAGCAGTTACTCGCCGGGAGCTCGCCCAGATACGCAGTATTTT.

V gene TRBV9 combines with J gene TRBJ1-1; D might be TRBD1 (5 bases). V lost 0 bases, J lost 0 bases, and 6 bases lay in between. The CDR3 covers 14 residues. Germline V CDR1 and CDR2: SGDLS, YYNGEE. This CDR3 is CASSVVGVNTEAFF. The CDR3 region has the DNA TGTGCCAGCAGCGTAGTAGGGGTGAACACTGAAGCTTTCTTT.

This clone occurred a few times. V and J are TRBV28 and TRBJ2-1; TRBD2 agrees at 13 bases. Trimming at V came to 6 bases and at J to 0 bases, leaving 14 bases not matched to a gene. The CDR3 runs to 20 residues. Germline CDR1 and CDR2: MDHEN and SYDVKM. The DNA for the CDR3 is TGTGCCAGCAGCTCCCAAATACTAGCGGGAGGGTCCCTCTCCTACAATGAGCAGTTCTTC. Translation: CASSSQILAGGSLSYNEQFF.

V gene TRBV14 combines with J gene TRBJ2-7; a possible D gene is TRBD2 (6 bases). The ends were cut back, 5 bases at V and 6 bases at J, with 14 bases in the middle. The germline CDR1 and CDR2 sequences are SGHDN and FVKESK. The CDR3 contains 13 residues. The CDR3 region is CASSAGTGGEQYF. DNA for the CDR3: TGTGCCAGCAGCGCCGGGACTGGAGGCGAGCAGTACTTC. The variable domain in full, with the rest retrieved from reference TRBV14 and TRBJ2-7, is EAGVTQFPSHSVIEKGQTVTLRCDPISGHDNLYWYRRVMGKEIKFLLHFVKESKQDESGMPNNRFLAERTGGTYSTLKVQPAELEDSGVYFCASSAGTGGEQYFGPGTRLTVT.

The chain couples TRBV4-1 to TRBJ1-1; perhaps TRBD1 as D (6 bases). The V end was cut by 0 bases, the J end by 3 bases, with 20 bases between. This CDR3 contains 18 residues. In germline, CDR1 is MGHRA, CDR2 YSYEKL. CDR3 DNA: TGCGCCAGCAGCCAAGATTTTAAGGGAATAACAGGGTACACTGAAGCTTTCTTT. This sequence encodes CASSQDFKGITGYTEAFF.

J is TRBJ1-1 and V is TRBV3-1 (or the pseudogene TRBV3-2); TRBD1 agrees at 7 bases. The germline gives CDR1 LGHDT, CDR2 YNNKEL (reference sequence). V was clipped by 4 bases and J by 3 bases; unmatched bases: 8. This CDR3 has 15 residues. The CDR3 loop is CASSRWRGRDTEAFF. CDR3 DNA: TGTGCCAGCAGCCGATGGAGGGGGCGGGACACTGAAGCTTTCTTT.

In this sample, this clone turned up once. CDR3 coding DNA: TGTGCCAGCAGTGGTTACGGGACAGGCGAGAATGAAAAACTGTTTTTT. Translating gives CASSGYGTGENEKLFF. The rearrangement links TRBV28 to TRBJ1-4, with TRBD1 identical over 8 bases. V lost 5 bases to trimming and J lost 5 bases; unmatched junction nucleotides: 10. Per the germline V gene, CDR1 is MDHEN and CDR2 is SYDVKM. The CDR3 is 16 residues long.

The CDR3 sequence: CASSQEERTAPPYYGYTF. The CDR3 coding sequence is TGTGCCAGCAGCCAAGAAGAAAGGACAGCCCCTCCTTACTATGGCTACACCTTC. This chain links TRBV14 with TRBJ1-2; possibly TRBD1 for D (6 bases). CDR3 size: 18 residues. Trimming cost V 0 bases and J 3 bases, with 20 bases left between them. Germline CDR1 is SGHDN and CDR2 is FVKESK.

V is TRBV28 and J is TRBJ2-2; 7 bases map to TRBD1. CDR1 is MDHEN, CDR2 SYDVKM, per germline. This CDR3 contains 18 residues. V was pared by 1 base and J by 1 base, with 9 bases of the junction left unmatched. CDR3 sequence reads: CASSLLDRIPLNTGELFF. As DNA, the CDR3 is TGTGCCAGCAGTTTATTGGACAGGATTCCTTTGAACACCGGGGAGCTGTTTTTT.

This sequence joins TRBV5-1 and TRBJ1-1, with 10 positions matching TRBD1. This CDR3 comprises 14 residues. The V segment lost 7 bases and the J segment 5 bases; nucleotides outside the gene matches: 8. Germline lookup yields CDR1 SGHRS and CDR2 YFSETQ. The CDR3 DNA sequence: TGCGCCAGCGAACTGACAGGGGGCATGACTGAAGCTTTCTTT. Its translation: CASELTGGMTEAFF.

The CDR3 is CASNSNDGELFF. The CDR3 DNA reads as TGTGCCAGCAATTCTAACGACGGGGAGCTGTTTTTT. The V gene is TRBV27, the J gene TRBJ2-2, with D unclear. This CDR3 contains 12 residues. CDR1 is MNHEY and CDR2 is SMNVEV in the germline V gene (reference sequence). V shed 7 bases and J shed 7 bases, with 10 bases lying between them.

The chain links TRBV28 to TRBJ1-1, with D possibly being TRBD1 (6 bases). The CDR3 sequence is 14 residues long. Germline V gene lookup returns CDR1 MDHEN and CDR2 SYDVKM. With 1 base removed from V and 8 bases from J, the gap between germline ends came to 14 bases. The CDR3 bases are TGTGCCAGCAGTTTATTTGGCAGGGGAGGGGAAGCTTTCTTT. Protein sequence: CASSLFGRGGEAFF.

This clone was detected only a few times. Here the CDR3 reads CASSLGGSSYEQYF. The CDR3 DNA is TGTGCCAGCAGCTTGGGAGGGAGCTCCTACGAGCAGTACTTC. The rearrangement joins TRBV5-6 to TRBJ2-7, with D perhaps matching TRBD2 (5 bases). The V end was cut by 0 bases, the J end by 0 bases, with 7 bases between. Germline V CDR1 and CDR2: SGHDT, YYEEEE. The CDR3 covers 14 residues.

DNA of the CDR3: TGTGCCAGCAGCCAGGACAGGGGTGGCTATGGCTACACCTTC. Its translation is CASSQDRGGYGYTF. This sequence joins TRBV3-1 (or the pseudogene TRBV3-2) and TRBJ1-2, with 9 bases lining up with TRBD1. Looked up from germline, CDR1 is LGHDT and CDR2 is YNNKEL (reference sequence). With V trimmed by 3 bases and J by 4 bases, 3 bases remained unmatched. The CDR3 loop spans 14 amino acids.